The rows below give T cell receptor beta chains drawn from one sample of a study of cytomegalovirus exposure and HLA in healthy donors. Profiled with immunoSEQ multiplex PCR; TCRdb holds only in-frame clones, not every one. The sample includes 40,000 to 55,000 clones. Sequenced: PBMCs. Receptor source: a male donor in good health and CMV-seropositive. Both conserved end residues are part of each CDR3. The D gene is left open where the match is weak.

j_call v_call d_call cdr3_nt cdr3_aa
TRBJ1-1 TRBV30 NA TGTGCCTGGAACCAGGGAGGGATGAACACTGAAGCTTTCTTT CAWNQGGMNTEAFF
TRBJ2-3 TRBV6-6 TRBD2 TGTGCCAGCAACAAACTAGCGGGGGGCATAGATACGCAGTATTTT CASNKLAGGIDTQYF
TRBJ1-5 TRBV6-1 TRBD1 TGTGCCAGCAGCGCCGGGACAGGGGCCAATCAGCCCCAGCATTTT CASSAGTGANQPQHF
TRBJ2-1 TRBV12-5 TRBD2 TGTGCTAGTGGTTTGCTAATCGGCGGGGGGGCCTCGTACTCCTACAATGAGCAGTTCTTC CASGLLIGGGASYSYNEQFF
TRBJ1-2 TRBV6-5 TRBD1 TGTGCCAGCAGTTACAGACGACAGGGGGCCTATGGCTACACCTTC CASSYRRQGAYGYTF
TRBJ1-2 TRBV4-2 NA TGTGCCAGCAGCCAAGAAGGCCAGGCCTATGGCTACACCTTC CASSQEGQAYGYTF
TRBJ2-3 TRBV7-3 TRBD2 TGTGCCAGCAGCTTGGTGGGACTAGCGATATCCTCTAGCACAGATACGCAGTATTTT CASSLVGLAISSSTDTQYF
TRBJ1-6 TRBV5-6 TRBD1 TGTGCCAGCAGCCCGGGACAGGGGGTTCAATTTTATAATTCACCCCTCCACTTT CASSPGQGVQFYNSPLHF
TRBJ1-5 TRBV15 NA TGTGCCACCAGCAGAGATTTGGCAGCGCCTTGGTTCCAGCATTTT CATSRDLAAPWFQHF
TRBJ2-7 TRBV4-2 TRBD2 TGTGCCAGCAGCCCAGCCGCGGGACTAGCGGGGGGCGAGGTATACGAGCAGTACTTC CASSPAAGLAGGEVYEQYF
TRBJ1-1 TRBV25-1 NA TGTGCCAGCAGTTACAAGAACACTGAAGCTTTCTTT CASSYKNTEAFF
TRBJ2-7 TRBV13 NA TGTGCCAGCAGCTTAGGCGATAACGCGGGAATAGGCGAGCAGTACTTC CASSLGDNAGIGEQYF
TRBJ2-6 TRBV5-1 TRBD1 TGCGCCAGCAGGACCGGGACAGTGAGCTCTGGGGCCAACGTCCTGACTTTC CASRTGTVSSGANVLTF
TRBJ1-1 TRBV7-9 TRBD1 TGTGCCAGCAGCTCGGGCTCGACAGGGGGAAAAGAGTACACTGAAGCTTTCTTT CASSSGSTGGKEYTEAFF
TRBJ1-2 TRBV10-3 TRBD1 TGTGCCATCAGCCGATGGGGACAGAACAACTATGGCTACACCTTC CAISRWGQNNYGYTF
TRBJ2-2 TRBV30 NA TGTGCCTGGAGTCGGAGTGCGAACACCGGGGAGCTGTTTTTT CAWSRSANTGELFF
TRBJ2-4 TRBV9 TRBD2 TGTGCCAGCAGCGTGGGGGGGGACCAAAACATTCAGTACTTC CASSVGGDQNIQYF
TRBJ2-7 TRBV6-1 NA TGTGCCAGCAGTGAAAGAGTGGGAGGTTATTCCCCCTACGAGCAGTACTTC CASSERVGGYSPYEQYF
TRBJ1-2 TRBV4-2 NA TGTGCCAGCAGCCAAGAAATCACGGGGTTCCCCTATGGCTACACCTTC CASSQEITGFPYGYTF
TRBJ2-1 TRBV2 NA TGTGCCAGCAGTGAAGCCCCGGTCCAGCGGGCGACGGGGAATGAGCAGTTCTTC CASSEAPVQRATGNEQFF
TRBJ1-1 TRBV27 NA TGTGCCAGCAGTTTTGGGGCCGGCATGAACACTGAAGCTTTCTTT CASSFGAGMNTEAFF
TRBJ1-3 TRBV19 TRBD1 TGTGCCAGCAGGGGGCTGAGCTCTGGAAACACCATATATTTT CASRGLSSGNTIYF
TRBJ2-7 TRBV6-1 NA TGTGCCAGCAGTGAACGGAGGGGGCAAAGGGACGAGCAGTACTTC CASSERRGQRDEQYF
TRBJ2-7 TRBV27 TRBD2 TGTGCCAGCAGCCCTCCGGGACTAGTTTCCTACGAGCGGTACTTC CASSPPGLVSYERYF
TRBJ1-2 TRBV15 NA TGTGCCACCAGCAGAGACCGAGGTTTGAGCTATGGCTACACCTTC CATSRDRGLSYGYTF
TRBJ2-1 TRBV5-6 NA TGTGCCAGCAGCTTAAACTGGAATGAGCAGTTCTTC CASSLNWNEQFF
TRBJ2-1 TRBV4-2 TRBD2 TGTGCCAGCAGCCAAGATCAACTAGCGGGGTACAATGAGCAGTTCTTC CASSQDQLAGYNEQFF
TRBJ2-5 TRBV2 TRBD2 TGTGCCAGCAGTCGGACTAGCTACCAAGAGACCCAGTACTTC CASSRTSYQETQYF
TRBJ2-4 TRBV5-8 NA TGTGCCAGCAGCCCGGAGGGGTGGGGAAAAAACATTCAGTACTTC CASSPEGWGKNIQYF
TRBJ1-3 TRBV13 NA TGTGCCAGCAGCAGGACATTGGAGCTCTCTGGAAACACCATATATTTT CASSRTLELSGNTIYF
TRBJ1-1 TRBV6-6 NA TGTGCCAGCAGTCCAGTAGGGGGAGAAGCTTTCTTT CASSPVGGEAFF
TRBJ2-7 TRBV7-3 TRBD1 TGTGCCAGCAGCGCAACTGACAGGGGTTCCTACGAGCAGTACTTC CASSATDRGSYEQYF
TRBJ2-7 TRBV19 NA TGTGCCAGTAGTCTCGGACACCCACCCTCCTACGAGCAGTACTTC CASSLGHPPSYEQYF
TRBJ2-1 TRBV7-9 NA TGTGCCAGCAGCTTAGGCGATAATGAGCAGTTCTTC CASSLGDNEQFF
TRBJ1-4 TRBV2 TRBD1 TGTGCCAGCAGTATCACAGGGGGGACTAATGAAAAACTGTTTTTT CASSITGGTNEKLFF